This TCR beta chain emerged from a study of human CD8 memory T cell subsets. Overall study findings and caveats: Estimation with Chao1 suggested higher diversity among stem-like memory T cells relative to precursor exhausted T cells.

This CDR3 spans 15 amino acids. Germline V gene sequence: CDR1 MGHRA, CDR2 YSYEKL. As regards this clonotype: Its specificity is not known.

From healthy donors, buffy coats were the source of the PBMC. Negative magnetic selection enriched total CD8+ T cells. The TCR beta sequencing libraries came from UMI-labeled 5' RACE. TCRdb reprocessed the 5' RACE reads; each CDR3 protein has one entry and no DNA is given. Its table lists thousands of distinct CDR3 sequences. The receptor was derived from a human donor in good health. The sample consisted of CD8+ effector memory T cells (TEM) sorted from PBMCs. Sample subset: effector memory CD8 T cells, CCR7- CD45RO+ CD95+. The chain has TRBV4-1 and TRBJ2-7; as DNA is missing, the TRBD1 call by TCRdb cannot be tested. CDR3 sequence: CASSQGVTGGDEQYF.